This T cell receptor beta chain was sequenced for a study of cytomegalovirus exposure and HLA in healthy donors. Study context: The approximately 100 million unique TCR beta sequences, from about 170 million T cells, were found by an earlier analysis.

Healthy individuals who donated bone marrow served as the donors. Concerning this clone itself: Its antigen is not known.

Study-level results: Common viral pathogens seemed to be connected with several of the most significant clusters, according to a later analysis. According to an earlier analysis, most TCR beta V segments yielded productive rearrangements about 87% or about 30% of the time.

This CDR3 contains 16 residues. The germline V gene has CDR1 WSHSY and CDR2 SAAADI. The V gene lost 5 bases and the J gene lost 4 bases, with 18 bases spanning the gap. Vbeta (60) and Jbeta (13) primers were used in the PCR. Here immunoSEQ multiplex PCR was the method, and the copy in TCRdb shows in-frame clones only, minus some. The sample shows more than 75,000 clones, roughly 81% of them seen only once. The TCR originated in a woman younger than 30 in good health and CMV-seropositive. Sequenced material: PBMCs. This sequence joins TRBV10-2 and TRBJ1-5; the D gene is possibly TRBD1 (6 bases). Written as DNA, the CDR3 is TGCGCCAGCAGTATCCACCAGGGGCTAGGGAATCAGCCCCAGCATTTT. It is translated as CASSIHQGLGNQPQHF.